One TCR beta chain is described in this entry. The data were obtained in a study of CD8+CD57+ T cells in acquired aplastic anemia. The study profiled TCR beta VDJ and CDR3 using genomic DNA as template. TCRdb redid the calling of the reads with MiXCR, one entry per CDR3 protein. The sample has 400,000 to 450,000 distinct CDR3 sequences, roughly 68% seen once. Deletions cut 5 bases from V and 5 bases from J, with 7 bases between. The germline CDR1 and CDR2 sequences are SQVTM and ANQGSEA. CDR3 length equals 11 residues. The genes are TRBV29-1 and TRBJ2-1; D is unresolved. The receptor comes from a human donor in good health, serving as a control. Material: sorted CD4+, CD8+, or CD8+CD57+ T cells (not recorded which) from PBMCs. The CDR3 DNA sequence: TGCAGCGTTCCAGCAGACAATGAGCAGTTCTTC. Amino acid sequence: CSVPADNEQFF.